The present T cell receptor (beta chain) was sequenced within a study of blood T cell repertoires in COVID-19. Across the whole study: The United States, Italy and Spain were the sources of the acute and convalescent COVID-19 samples.

V lost 2 bases to trimming and J lost 1 base; unmatched junction nucleotides: 4. Germline CDR1 and CDR2: KGHSH and LQKENI. CDR3 length equals 17 residues. Here immunoSEQ multiplex PCR was the method, and the copy in TCRdb shows in-frame clones only, minus some. The sample lists some 160,000 clones, approximately 84% occurring once. The sequence was obtained from a woman over 75 with acute or convalescent COVID-19. Sequencing was carried out using peripheral blood. The gene calls are TRBV18 and TRBJ2-7; 14 bases align to TRBD2. The CDR3 sequence: CASSPTRTSGGSYEQYF. CDR3 bases: TGTGCCAGCTCACCAACTAGGACTAGCGGGGGGTCCTACGAGCAGTACTTC.